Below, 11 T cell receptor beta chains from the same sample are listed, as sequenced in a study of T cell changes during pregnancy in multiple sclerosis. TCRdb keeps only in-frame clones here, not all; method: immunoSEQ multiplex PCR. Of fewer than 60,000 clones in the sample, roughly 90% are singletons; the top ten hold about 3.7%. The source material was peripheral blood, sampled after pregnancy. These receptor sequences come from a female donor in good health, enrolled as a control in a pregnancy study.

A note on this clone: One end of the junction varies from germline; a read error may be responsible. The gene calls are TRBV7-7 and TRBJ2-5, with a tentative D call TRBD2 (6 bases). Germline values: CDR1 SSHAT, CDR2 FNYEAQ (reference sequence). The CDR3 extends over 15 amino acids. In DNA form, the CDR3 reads TGTGCTAGCAGCTTAAGTGGGGGGTCACAAGAGACCCAGTACTTC. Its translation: CASSLSGGSQETQYF.

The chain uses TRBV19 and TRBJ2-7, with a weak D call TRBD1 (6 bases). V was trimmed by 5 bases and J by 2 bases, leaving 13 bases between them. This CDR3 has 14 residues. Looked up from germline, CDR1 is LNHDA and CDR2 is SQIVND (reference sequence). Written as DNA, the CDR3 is TGTGCCAGTAGTGCCTACAGGGAGCCCTACGAGCAGTACTTC. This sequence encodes CASSAYREPYEQYF.

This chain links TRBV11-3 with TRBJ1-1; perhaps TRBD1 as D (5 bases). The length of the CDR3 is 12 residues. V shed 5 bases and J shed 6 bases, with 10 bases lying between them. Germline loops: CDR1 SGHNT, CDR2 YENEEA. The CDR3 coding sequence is TGTGCCAGCAGCCTATGGGGGGCTGAAGCTTTCTTT. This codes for CASSLWGAEAFF.

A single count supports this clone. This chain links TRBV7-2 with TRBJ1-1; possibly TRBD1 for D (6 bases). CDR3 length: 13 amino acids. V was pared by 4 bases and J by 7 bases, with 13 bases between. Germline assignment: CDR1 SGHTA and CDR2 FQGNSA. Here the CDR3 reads CASSSRQVFEAFF. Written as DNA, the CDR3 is TGTGCCAGCAGCTCCCGACAGGTATTTGAAGCTTTCTTT.

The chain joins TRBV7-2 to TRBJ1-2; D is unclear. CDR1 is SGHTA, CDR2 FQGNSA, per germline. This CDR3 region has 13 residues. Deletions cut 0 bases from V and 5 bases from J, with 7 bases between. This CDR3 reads CASSLARDYGYTF. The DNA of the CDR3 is TGTGCCAGCAGCTTAGCCCGGGATTATGGCTACACCTTC.

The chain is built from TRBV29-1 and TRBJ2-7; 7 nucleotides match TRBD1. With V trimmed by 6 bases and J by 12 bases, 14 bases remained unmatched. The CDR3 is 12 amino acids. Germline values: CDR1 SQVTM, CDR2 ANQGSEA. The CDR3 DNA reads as TGCAGCGTGGGGTCAAGAACAGGGGATTGGTACTTC. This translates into CSVGSRTGDWYF.

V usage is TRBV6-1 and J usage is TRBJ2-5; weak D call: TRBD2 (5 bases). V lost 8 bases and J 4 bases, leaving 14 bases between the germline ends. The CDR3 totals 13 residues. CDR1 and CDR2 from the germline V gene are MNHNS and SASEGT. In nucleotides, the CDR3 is TGTGCCAGCGGCTACGTACGGGGAGAGACCCAGTACTTC. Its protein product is CASGYVRGETQYF.

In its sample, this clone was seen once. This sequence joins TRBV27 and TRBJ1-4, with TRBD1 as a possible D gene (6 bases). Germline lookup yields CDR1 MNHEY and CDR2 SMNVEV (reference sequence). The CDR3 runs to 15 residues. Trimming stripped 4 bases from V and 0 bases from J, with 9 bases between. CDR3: CASSYKGATNEKLFF. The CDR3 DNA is TGTGCCAGCAGTTATAAGGGGGCAACTAATGAAAAACTGTTTTTT.

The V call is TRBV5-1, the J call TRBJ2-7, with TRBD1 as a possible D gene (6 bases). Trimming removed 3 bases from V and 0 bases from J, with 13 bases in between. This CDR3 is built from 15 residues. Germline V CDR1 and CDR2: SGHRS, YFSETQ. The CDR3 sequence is CASSWTDTFSYEQYF. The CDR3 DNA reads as TGCGCCAGCAGCTGGACAGATACTTTCTCCTACGAGCAGTACTTC.

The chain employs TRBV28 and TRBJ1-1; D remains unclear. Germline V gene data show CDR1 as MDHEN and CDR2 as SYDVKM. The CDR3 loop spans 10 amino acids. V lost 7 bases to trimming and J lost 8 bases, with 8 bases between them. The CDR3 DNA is TGTGCCAGCAAGCTCGGGGAAGCTTTCTTT. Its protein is CASKLGEAFF.

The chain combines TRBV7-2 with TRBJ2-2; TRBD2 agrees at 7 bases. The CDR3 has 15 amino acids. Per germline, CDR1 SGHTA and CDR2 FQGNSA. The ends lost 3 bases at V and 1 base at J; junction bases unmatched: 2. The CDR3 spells CASSFAGVNTGELFF. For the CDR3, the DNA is TGTGCCAGCAGCTTCGCGGGGGTGAACACCGGGGAGCTGTTTTTT.